This T cell receptor (beta chain) was sequenced in a study of tumor and adjacent non-tumor tissue in lung cancer. Regarding this clonotype: The target antigen is unknown.

The template was RNA from unsorted bulk tissue. General study results and limits: Significantly higher TCR diversity was found in tumor than normal lung.

The library came from three nested PCR rounds adapted from ARM-PCR protocols. TCRdb recomputed calls from the multiplex PCR reads with MiXCR, one row per CDR3 protein. The profile shows fewer than 100,000 distinct CDR3 sequences, roughly 72% of them singletons. What was sequenced was lung tumor tissue. The TCR comes from a woman aged 40-49 years with non-small cell lung cancer.

The CDR3 DNA follows: TGTGCCAGCAGTTCCCCCACAGGGGGCTACGAGCTTTACTTC. This codes for CASSSPTGGYELYF. The chain uses TRBV6-5 and TRBJ2-7; the match to TRBD1 covers 9 bases. J was trimmed by 13 bases and V by 4 bases; bases with no gene match: 14. There are 14 residues in the CDR3. Germline assignment: CDR1 MNHEY and CDR2 SVGAGI.